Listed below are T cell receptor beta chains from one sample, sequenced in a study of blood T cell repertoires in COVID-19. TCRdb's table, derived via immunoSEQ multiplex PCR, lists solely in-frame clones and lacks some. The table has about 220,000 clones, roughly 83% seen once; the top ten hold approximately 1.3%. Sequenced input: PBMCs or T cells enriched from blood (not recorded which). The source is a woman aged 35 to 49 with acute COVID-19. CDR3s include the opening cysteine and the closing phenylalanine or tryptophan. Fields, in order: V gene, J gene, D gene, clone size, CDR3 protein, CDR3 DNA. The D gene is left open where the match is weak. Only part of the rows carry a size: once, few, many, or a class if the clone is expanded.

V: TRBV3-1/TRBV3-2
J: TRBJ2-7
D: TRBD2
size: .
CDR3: CASSQGSWEGRKHEQYF
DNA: TGTGCCAGCAGCCAAGGGTCCTGGGAGGGCCGCAAACACGAGCAGTACTTC

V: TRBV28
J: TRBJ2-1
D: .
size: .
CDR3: CASSDLRGEQFF
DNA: TGTGCCAGCAGCGACCTGCGGGGTGAGCAGTTCTTC

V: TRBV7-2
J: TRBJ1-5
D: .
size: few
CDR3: CASSLGGRGTQPQHF
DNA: TGTGCCAGCAGCTTAGGGGGGCGAGGTACTCAGCCCCAGCATTTT

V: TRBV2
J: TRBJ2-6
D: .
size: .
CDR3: CASREENSGANVLTF
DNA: TGTGCCAGCAGGGAGGAAAACTCTGGGGCCAACGTCCTGACTTTC

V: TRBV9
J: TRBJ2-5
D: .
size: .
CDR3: CASSVTTSQAETQYF
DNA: TGTGCCAGCAGCGTCACAACTAGTCAGGCAGAGACCCAGTACTTC

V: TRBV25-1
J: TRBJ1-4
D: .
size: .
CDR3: CASSHYNEKLFF
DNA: TGTGCCAGCAGCCACTACAATGAAAAACTGTTTTTT

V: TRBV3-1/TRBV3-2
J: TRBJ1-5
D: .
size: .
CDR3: CASSQDFAGRPQHF
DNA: TGTGCCAGCAGCCAAGACTTTGCAGGGCGACCCCAGCATTTT

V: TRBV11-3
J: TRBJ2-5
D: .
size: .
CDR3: CASSGGASQTQYF
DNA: TGTGCCAGCAGTGGGGGGGCTTCGCAGACCCAGTACTTC

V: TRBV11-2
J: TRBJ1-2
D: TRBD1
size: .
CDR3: CASSLGQRSYGYTF
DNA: TGTGCCAGCAGCCTGGGACAGCGGAGCTATGGCTACACCTTC

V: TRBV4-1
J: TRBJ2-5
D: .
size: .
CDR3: CASSQAETQYF
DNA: TGCGCCAGCAGCCAAGCGGAGACCCAGTACTTC

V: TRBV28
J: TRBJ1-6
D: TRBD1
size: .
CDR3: CASSQGQGRAYNSPLHF
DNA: TGTGCCAGCAGTCAGGGACAGGGGAGGGCCTATAATTCACCCCTCCACTTT

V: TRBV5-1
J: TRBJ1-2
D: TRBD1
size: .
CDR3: CASSLETGAVYGYTF
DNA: TGCGCCAGCAGCTTGGAGACAGGGGCGGTCTATGGCTACACCTTC

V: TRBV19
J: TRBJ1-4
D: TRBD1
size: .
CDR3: CASRVNRGEKLFF
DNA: TGTGCCAGTAGGGTAAACAGGGGTGAAAAACTGTTTTTT

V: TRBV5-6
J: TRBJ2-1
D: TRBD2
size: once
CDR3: CASSLVSSGVNEQFF
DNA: TGTGCCAGCAGCTTGGTTTCTAGCGGGGTCAATGAGCAGTTCTTC

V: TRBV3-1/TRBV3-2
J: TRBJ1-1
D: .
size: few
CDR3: CASSHQTRGEAFF
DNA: TGTGCCAGCAGCCACCAAACCAGGGGTGAAGCTTTCTTT

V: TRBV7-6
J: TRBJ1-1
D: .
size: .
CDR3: CASSPSGGIIAFF
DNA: TGTGCCAGCAGCCCCTCGGGGGGTATCATAGCTTTCTTT

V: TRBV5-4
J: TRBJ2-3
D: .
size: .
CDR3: CASSPAAGTDTQYF
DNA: TGTGCCAGCAGCCCAGCAGCGGGCACAGATACGCAGTATTTT

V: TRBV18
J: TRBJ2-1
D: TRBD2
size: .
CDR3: CASSPKAGGPYNEQFF
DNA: TGTGCCAGCTCACCAAAAGCGGGAGGACCCTACAATGAGCAGTTCTTC

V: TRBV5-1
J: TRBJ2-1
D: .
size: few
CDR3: CASSYTYNEQFF
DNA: TGCGCCAGCAGCTATACCTACAATGAGCAGTTCTTC

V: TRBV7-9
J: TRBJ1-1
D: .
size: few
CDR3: CASSSSLGPEAFF
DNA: TGTGCCAGCAGCTCTAGTCTAGGTCCTGAAGCTTTCTTT

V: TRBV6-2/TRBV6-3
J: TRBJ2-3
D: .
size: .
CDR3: CASSYSASSGDTQYF
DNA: TGTGCCAGCAGTTACTCGGCTAGTTCCGGAGATACGCAGTATTTT

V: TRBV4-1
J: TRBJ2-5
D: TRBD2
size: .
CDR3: CASSQAASGQETQYF
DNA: TGCGCCAGCAGCCAAGCGGCTAGCGGGCAAGAGACCCAGTACTTC

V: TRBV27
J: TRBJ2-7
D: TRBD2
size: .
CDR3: CASSLLAGLHEQYF
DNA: TGTGCCAGCAGTTTACTAGCGGGGTTACACGAGCAGTACTTC

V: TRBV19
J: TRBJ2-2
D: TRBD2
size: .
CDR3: CASSMSSGPRLAPPANTGELFF
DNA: TGTGCCAGTAGCATGTCATCGGGCCCGAGACTAGCACCACCCGCGAACACCGGGGAGCTGTTTTTT